This T cell receptor (beta chain) was captured in a study of blood T cell repertoires in COVID-19. At the level of the study: Sources were T cells, B-cell-depleted T cells, or PBMCs; the material itself was cDNA or gDNA.

Germline V gene data show CDR1 as SGHDN and CDR2 as FVKESK. This CDR3 comprises 17 residues. The V segment lost 1 base and the J segment 7 bases; nucleotides outside the gene matches: 7. In the source study's methods: Amplified reference gene primers provided the basis for estimating nucleated cell counts. Data came from immunoSEQ multiplex PCR; TCRdb stores just in-frame clones and leaves some out. V and J calls and clone size are given by that table; D and trimming were obtained from the DNA. This table has roughly 150,000 clones, around 85% appearing once. Source material: peripheral blood. The receptor was isolated from a woman aged 70-85 years with acute or convalescent COVID-19. The chain couples TRBV14 to TRBJ2-1, with TRBD2 identical over 13 bases. The CDR3 DNA reads TGTGCCAGCAGCCAAGCGCCGGGACTAGCGGGGTGGAATGAGCAGTTCTTC. Translating gives CASSQAPGLAGWNEQFF.